This T cell receptor beta chain was identified in a study of blood T cells in healthy people across ages. Germline values: CDR1 ENHRY, CDR2 SYGVKD. There are 13 residues in the CDR3. J gave up 3 bases and V 8 bases, and 4 bases lay outside the gene matches. PCR was performed a second time for roughly 7 to 12 cycles using a sample-barcoded 5' primer and a J-beta primer mix. The template-switch adaptor, which had 12 random nucleotides, put a tag on each cDNA molecule. TCRdb used MiXCR to reprocess the 5' RACE reads, holding one entry per CDR3 protein. The sample lists approximately 790,000 distinct CDR3 sequences; less than 80% were seen once.

Material for sequencing was blood. The rearrangement joins TRBV10-3 to TRBJ2-7; the match to TRBD1 covers 10 bases. This receptor was taken from a man under 40 in good health. The CDR3 DNA follows: TGTGCCATCGCCGGGACAGGGGACTACGAGCAGTACTTC. Amino acids: CAIAGTGDYEQYF.